This passage covers 12 T cell receptor beta chains from one sample sequenced in a study of lymphopenia after photon versus proton radiotherapy. Assay used: immunoSEQ multiplex PCR; TCRdb lists only in-frame clones, some missing. Altogether 40,000 to 45,000 clones are present, about 83% being singletons, with the ten largest covering around a quarter. The specimen comprised peripheral blood, sampled from a patient treated with proton-based radiotherapy. These receptors were collected from a woman between 65 and 79 years old with pancreatic cancer.

V usage is TRBV25-1 and J usage is TRBJ2-7; unclear D gene. There are 13 residues in the CDR3. The germline CDR1 and CDR2 sequences are MGHDK and SYGVNS. Between the trimmed V and J ends, which lost 1 base and 7 bases, there was a span of 11 bases. Here the CDR3 DNA reads TGTGCCAGCAGTGAATTGGGAAGGTCTGAGCAGTACTTC. Encoded protein: CASSELGRSEQYF.

The count of this clone is one. The chain combines TRBV5-1 with TRBJ2-1; 11 positions agree with TRBD2. CDR1 is SGHRS, CDR2 YFSETQ, per germline. J was trimmed by 3 bases and V by 3 bases; bases with no gene match: 11. The CDR3 spans 18 residues. The CDR3 reads CASSSSTRLAGNYNEQFF. DNA of the CDR3: TGCGCCAGCAGCTCCTCAACCCGACTAGCGGGAAACTACAATGAGCAGTTCTTC.

This clone is a singleton in its sample. This chain connects TRBV6-1 to TRBJ1-2, with a weak D call TRBD1 (5 bases). The germline V and J ends were trimmed by 7 bases and 8 bases, with 17 bases remaining between them. CDR1 and CDR2 (germline): MNHNS, SASEGT. This CDR3 contains 13 residues. The CDR3 loop reads CASTSGALGGYTF. In nucleotides, the CDR3 is TGTGCCAGCACCTCCGGGGCCTTAGGGGGCTACACCTTC.

This clone has a single count. The chain has TRBV10-3 and TRBJ2-2, with D tentatively TRBD1 (6 bases). The CDR3 runs 13 residues. Germline CDR1 ENHRY, CDR2 SYGVKD. V dropped 6 bases and J dropped 4 bases, with 9 bases sitting between them. The CDR3 region is CAIRDRTTGELFF. Written as DNA, the CDR3 is TGTGCCATCAGGGACAGAACCACCGGGGAGCTGTTTTTT.

The chain uses TRBV28 and TRBJ1-2, with TRBD1 identical over 9 bases. This CDR3 contains 16 residues. V lost 4 bases, J lost 0 bases, and 6 bases stayed unmatched. Germline CDR1 reads MDHEN; CDR2 reads SYDVKM. CDR3 in DNA: TGTGCCAGCAGTTCCACAGGGGGCTCGGCTAACTATGGCTACACCTTC. Its translation is CASSSTGGSANYGYTF.

The gene calls are TRBV14 and TRBJ2-3; TRBD2 matches at 8 bases. V was pared by 4 bases and J by 2 bases, with 5 bases of the junction left unmatched. Germline CDR1 SGHDN, CDR2 FVKESK. The CDR3 runs 15 residues. CDR3 DNA: TGTGCCAGCAGCCGAACTAGCGGCCTCACAGATACGCAGTATTTT. The encoded protein is CASSRTSGLTDTQYF.

The gene calls are TRBV19 and TRBJ1-2; 10 positions agree with TRBD1. Germline lookup yields CDR1 LNHDA and CDR2 SQIVND (reference sequence). The CDR3 sequence is 16 residues long. V dropped 5 bases and J dropped 4; count of bases not matched to a gene: 10. The CDR3 protein is CASSPDWTGGAYGYTF. The CDR3 nucleotides read TGTGCCAGTAGTCCCGATTGGACAGGGGGGGCCTATGGCTACACCTTC.

This chain uses TRBV29-1 with TRBJ2-7; TRBD1 is a possible D gene (6 bases). The CDR3 consists of 11 residues. Trimming left V 4 bases short and J 2 bases short, with 6 bases between. CDR1 and CDR2 (germline): SQVTM, ANQGSEA. The DNA for the CDR3 is TGCAGCGTTGGACAGGCCTACGAGCAGTACTTC. It is translated as CSVGQAYEQYF.

The genes are TRBV28 and TRBJ1-1; D is possibly TRBD1 (5 bases). Trimming stripped 3 bases from V and 5 bases from J, with 10 bases between. Germline CDR1 MDHEN, CDR2 SYDVKM. The CDR3 is 13 amino acids. Written as DNA, the CDR3 is TGTGCCAGCAGTTTGGGGGGTTGGACTGAAGCTTTCTTT. Protein: CASSLGGWTEAFF.

The J gene is TRBJ1-2, the V gene TRBV5-8; D is undetermined. In germline, CDR1 is SGHTS, CDR2 YDEGEE. The CDR3 has 13 residues. Trimming shortened V by 2 bases and J by 3 bases, and 8 bases separated the two germline ends. The CDR3 region is CASSLGGYYGYTF. CDR3 coding DNA: TGTGCCAGCAGCTTAGGAGGTTACTATGGCTACACCTTC. The full variable domain, its missing parts supplied by reference TRBV5-8 and TRBJ1-2, is EAGVTQSPTHLIKTRGQQATLRCSPISGHTSVYWYQQALGLGLQFLLWYDEGEERNRGNFPPRFSGRQFPNYSSELNVNALELEDSALYLCASSLGGYYGYTFGSGTRLTVV.

V gene TRBV27 combines with J gene TRBJ2-1, with 9 bases lining up with TRBD2. The V and J ends lost 5 bases and 7 bases, in that order; junction bases with no gene match: 15. Germline loops: CDR1 MNHEY, CDR2 SMNVEV (reference sequence). This CDR3 contains 17 residues. The CDR3 region is CASSNPLAGDFYNEQFF. The CDR3, as DNA: TGTGCCAGCAGTAACCCCTTAGCGGGAGATTTCTATAATGAGCAGTTCTTC.

V usage is TRBV14 and J usage is TRBJ1-4; TRBD1 might be the D (6 bases). CDR1 is SGHDN and CDR2 is FVKESK in the germline V gene. The CDR3 sequence is 16 residues long. Trimming shortened V by 3 bases and J by 8 bases, and 19 bases separated the two germline ends. The CDR3: CASSQIQGRSTEKLFF. The CDR3 DNA follows: TGTGCCAGCAGCCAGATACAGGGCCGCTCGACCGAAAAACTGTTTTTT.